The sequence of this T cell receptor beta chain was determined in a study of monozygotic twins with inflammatory bowel disease. Study-wide points: IBD patients shared fewer clonotypes with others than healthy twins, especially with disease activity.

TCRdb reprocessed the 5' RACE reads, with one entry per CDR3 protein and no DNA. The sample data list hundreds of thousands of distinct CDR3 sequences. This CDR3 contains 13 residues. Germline-derived CDR1 and CDR2 are SGHRS and YFSETQ. Worth noting for this clonotype: What it binds is not known.

No sorting of T cells preceded isolation of total RNA from whole blood. The TCR was taken from a human donor with ulcerative colitis or Crohn's disease, or a healthy co-twin of an affected twin (not recorded which). The chain has TRBV5-1 and TRBJ1-1. The sequencing sample was made of blood. The CDR3 loop reads CASSFTTNTEAFF.